Listed here are 15 T cell receptor beta chains from one sample, sequenced in a study of shared clonotypes between healthy human individuals. Sequencing used immunoSEQ multiplex PCR; TCRdb keeps in-frame clones, though not all of them. The table records fewer than 2.5 million clones, 93% of them present only once. Sequencing was performed on naive CD4+ T cells from PBMCs. The subset was: CD45RA+ positively selected. These receptors were obtained from a man between 18 and 35 years old in good health. Some clones in this sample may be carry-over from other donors' samples.

The CDR3 region is CASSLTGWTYEQYF. The DNA for the CDR3 is TGCGCCAGCAGCTTGACAGGGTGGACCTACGAGCAGTACTTC. The chain combines TRBV5-1 with TRBJ2-7, with D possibly matching TRBD1 (6 bases). CDR3 size: 14 residues. In germline, CDR1 is SGHRS, CDR2 YFSETQ. V gave up 1 base and J gave up 2 bases, with 10 bases separating them. Based on the CDR3 plus reference TRBV5-1 and TRBJ2-7, the full variable domain is KAGVTQTPRYLIKTRGQQVTLSCSPISGHRSVSWYQQTPGQGLQFLFEYFSETQRNKGNFPGRFSGRQFSNSRSEMNVSTLELGDSALYLCASSLTGWTYEQYFGPGTRLTVT.

This clone came up once. This specimen includes other DNA sequences encoding the same CDR3. The rearrangement links TRBV30 to TRBJ2-3, with D hard to call. The CDR3 consists of 13 residues. The V end was cut by 0 bases, the J end by 0 bases, with 4 bases between. The germline CDR1 and CDR2 sequences are GTSNPN and SVGIG (reference sequence). CDR3 region: CAWSVLSTDTQYF. CDR3 bases: TGTGCCTGGAGTGTACTGAGCACAGATACGCAGTATTTT.

On this clone itself: Other DNA sequences in the same sample also yield this CDR3. The genes are TRBV7-3 and TRBJ2-1, with 11 bases fitting TRBD2. V shed 5 bases and J 4 bases; nucleotides not matched to a gene: 4. This CDR3 is 15 amino acids long. CDR1 is SGHTA and CDR2 is FQGTGA in the germline V gene. CDR3 coding DNA: TGTGCCAGCAGCCGAGGGACTAGCGGATACAATGAGCAGTTCTTC. Its protein product is CASSRGTSGYNEQFF.

The chain combines TRBV9 with TRBJ2-2, with 11 bases matching TRBD2. The CDR3 contains 15 residues. The germline gives CDR1 SGDLS, CDR2 YYNGEE. V was pared by 8 bases and J by 3 bases, with 6 bases of the junction left unmatched. The CDR3 nucleotides read TGTGCCAGTACCCATAGCGGGAGGGACACCGGGGAGCTGTTTTTT. Its protein product is CASTHSGRDTGELFF.

The chain links TRBV5-1 to TRBJ2-2; tentatively, D is TRBD2 (6 bases). The CDR3 totals 18 residues. The V end was cut by 0 bases, the J end by 4 bases, with 19 bases between. Germline values: CDR1 SGHRS, CDR2 YFSETQ. In nucleotides, the CDR3 is TGCGCCAGCAGCTTGGCCCCACTTACGGCCGGGAGCACCGGGGAGCTGTTTTTT. Encoded protein: CASSLAPLTAGSTGELFF.

This rearrangement joins TRBV10-3 to TRBJ2-7, with TRBD2 identical over 8 bases. V dropped 7 bases and J dropped 0; count of bases not matched to a gene: 5. The CDR3 contains 14 residues. Germline V lookup: CDR1 ENHRY, CDR2 SYGVKD. In DNA form, the CDR3 reads TGTGCCATCACCGAGACTAGCGTCTCCTACGAGCAGTACTTC. Translating gives CAITETSVSYEQYF.

The V and J genes are TRBV27 and TRBJ1-1; D not certain. From germline, CDR1 is MNHEY and CDR2 SMNVEV (reference sequence). This CDR3 is built from 13 residues. The V end was cut by 2 bases, the J end by 11 bases, with 15 bases between. The CDR3 loop is CASSLIQTSRAFF. CDR3 DNA: TGTGCCAGCAGTTTAATCCAGACCTCGCGGGCTTTCTTT.

J is TRBJ1-4 and V is TRBV28; maybe TRBD1 (6 bases). V shed 6 bases and J shed 10 bases, with 21 bases lying between them. The CDR3 contains 15 residues. Germline-derived CDR1 and CDR2 are MDHEN and SYDVKM. CDR3 sequence: CASSPPGGPRGKLFF. For the CDR3, the DNA is TGTGCCAGCAGCCCCCCCGGGGGGCCCCGGGGAAAACTGTTTTTT.

J is TRBJ1-1 and V is TRBV28, with a tentative D call TRBD1 (5 bases). Germline V gives CDR1 MDHEN, CDR2 SYDVKM. V lost 5 bases and J 8 bases, leaving 21 bases between the germline ends. The CDR3 covers 15 residues. For the CDR3, the DNA is TGTGCCAGCAGTCCCCCAGGGTCCCGAGTTCCAGAAGCTTTCTTT. Its translation: CASSPPGSRVPEAFF. The whole variable domain, filled in from reference TRBV28 and TRBJ1-1, reads DVKVTQSSRYLVKRTGEKVFLECVQDMDHENMFWYRQDPGLGLRLIYFSYDVKMKEKGDIPEGYSVSREKKERFSLILESASTNQTSMYLCASSPPGSRVPEAFFGQGTRLTVV.

The chain couples TRBV2 to TRBJ2-1, with TRBD2 identical over 8 bases. Per germline, CDR1 SNHLY and CDR2 FYNNEI. The CDR3 loop spans 16 amino acids. With 7 bases clipped from V and 0 bases from J, the junction kept 8 bases outside the gene matches. CDR3 loop: CASTNSAGDSYNEQFF. CDR3 nucleotide sequence: TGTGCCAGCACCAACTCAGCGGGGGACTCCTACAATGAGCAGTTCTTC.

This sequence joins TRBV6-1 and TRBJ2-3; TRBD2 might be the D (6 bases). Germline CDR1 MNHNS, CDR2 SASEGT. CDR3 size: 18 residues. Trimming shortened V by 2 bases and J by 0 bases, and 18 bases separated the two germline ends. In DNA form, the CDR3 reads TGTGCCAGCAGTGAAACCGGGACTCCGATACCGAGCACAGATACGCAGTATTTT. As protein: CASSETGTPIPSTDTQYF.

The chain links TRBV5-6 to TRBJ2-5, with 9 bases lining up with TRBD1. The germline V gene encodes CDR1 SGHDT and CDR2 YYEEEE. V was pared by 4 bases and J by 2 bases, with 6 bases of the junction left unmatched. The CDR3 length is 15 residues. The CDR3 DNA sequence: TGTGCCAGCAGCACGGGGACAGGGAATCAAGAGACCCAGTACTTC. The encoded protein is CASSTGTGNQETQYF.

This chain links TRBV29-1 with TRBJ2-5; D unresolved. The DNA end lines up better with TRBJ2-7; the J call may be wrong. CDR1 is SQVTM and CDR2 is ANQGSEA in the germline V gene. The CDR3 spans 12 residues. The CDR3 here is CSVVTIAYEQYF. The DNA of the CDR3 is TGCAGCGTTGTAACAATCGCCTACGAGCAGTACTTC.

The chain uses TRBV5-1 and TRBJ2-2; possibly TRBD2 for D (7 bases). The V end lost 4 bases, the J end lost 7 bases, and 20 bases lay between the germline ends. The CDR3 contains 16 residues. Germline-derived CDR1 and CDR2 are SGHRS and YFSETQ. The CDR3 nucleotides read TGCGCCAGCAGCGCAGGGGCCGGGAGGAGTAACGGGGAGCTGTTTTTT. It yields the protein CASSAGAGRSNGELFF.

The CDR3 nucleotides are TGCGCCAGCAGCCCAATTCCTCTGGGACAGAATACGCAGTATTTT. It is translated as CASSPIPLGQNTQYF. The V gene is TRBV5-1, the J gene TRBJ2-3; TRBD1 matches 7 bases. The germline CDR1 and CDR2 sequences are SGHRS and YFSETQ. V was clipped by 4 bases and J by 7 bases; unmatched bases: 12. CDR3 length: 15 amino acids.